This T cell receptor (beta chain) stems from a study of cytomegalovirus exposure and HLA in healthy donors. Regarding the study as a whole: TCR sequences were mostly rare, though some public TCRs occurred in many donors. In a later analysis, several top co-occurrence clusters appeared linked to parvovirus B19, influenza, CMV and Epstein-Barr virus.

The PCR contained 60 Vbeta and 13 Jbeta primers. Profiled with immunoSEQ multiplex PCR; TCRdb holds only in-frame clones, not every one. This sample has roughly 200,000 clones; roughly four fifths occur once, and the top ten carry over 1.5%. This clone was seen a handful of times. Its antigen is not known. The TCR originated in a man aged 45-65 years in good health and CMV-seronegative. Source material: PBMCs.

The CDR3 bases are TGTGCCAGCAGTGAGCCCCACAGGGACACTGAAGCTTTCTTT. It translates to CASSEPHRDTEAFF. The chain links TRBV6-1 to TRBJ1-1; D may be TRBD1 (6 bases). Germline V lookup: CDR1 MNHNS, CDR2 SASEGT. V dropped 3 bases and J dropped 3 bases, with 11 bases sitting between them. The CDR3 sequence is 14 residues long.